This T cell receptor beta chain was sequenced in a study of beta chain features in type 1 diabetes. Across the whole study: Patient and healthy donor groups were alike in age, gender and cell yields. Study findings and constraints: The study left unresolved whether HLA type influences TCRB rearrangement.

Looked up from germline, CDR1 is ENHRY and CDR2 is SYGVKD. The length of the CDR3 is 14 residues. The ends were cut back, 0 bases at V and 6 bases at J, with 10 bases in the middle. The isolated RNA, all of it, was reverse transcribed, so expressed TCRB transcripts were what got sequenced. Sequencing used immunoSEQ multiplex PCR; TCRdb keeps in-frame clones, though not all of them. The sample lists roughly 60,000 clones, about 55% seen once, with roughly 2% in the top ten. A note on this clone: Its antigen is unknown.

The J gene is TRBJ2-3, the V gene TRBV10-3; no definite D call. The clonotype was recovered from a woman between 18 and 29 years old in good health. The sequenced sample was Tregs from blood. The CDR3 protein is CAISESGGRDTQYF. Here the CDR3 DNA reads TGTGCCATCAGTGAGTCGGGTGGCAGGGATACGCAGTATTTT.